The 14 T cell receptor beta chains in this list originate from one sample, sequenced in a study of technical replicates of blood from a handful of donors. Data came from immunoSEQ multiplex PCR; TCRdb stores just in-frame clones and leaves some out. The sample shows about 84,000 clones, 93% of them seen only once. The sequenced sample was T cells isolated from PBMCs. The receptors stem from a human donor in good health.

The rearrangement uses TRBV5-1 and TRBJ2-7, with D hard to call. V dropped 5 bases and J dropped 4 bases, with 19 bases sitting between them. CDR1 and CDR2 from the germline V gene are SGHRS and YFSETQ. The CDR3 consists of 15 residues. CDR3 residues: CASRPDARRAYEQYF. The CDR3 DNA sequence: TGCGCCAGCAGACCAGATGCCCGCCGTGCATACGAGCAGTACTTC.

The rearrangement joins TRBV11-3 to TRBJ2-3, with 9 nucleotides matching TRBD2. V gave up 6 bases and J gave up 3 bases; unmatched junction bases: 10. From germline, CDR1 is SGHNT and CDR2 YENEEA. The CDR3 contains 16 residues. The CDR3 sequence: CASSNGGGALTDTQYF. The CDR3 DNA follows: TGTGCCAGCAGTAATGGCGGGGGGGCCCTGACAGATACGCAGTATTTT.

The chain carries TRBV4-1 and TRBJ2-7; D is unresolved. The germline gives CDR1 MGHRA, CDR2 YSYEKL. This CDR3 is 13 amino acids long. Trimming shortened V by 4 bases and J by 0 bases, and 7 bases separated the two germline ends. DNA of the CDR3: TGCGCCAGCAGCCTCCGGAGCTCCTACGAGCAGTACTTC. It yields the protein CASSLRSSYEQYF.

V gene TRBV29-1 combines with J gene TRBJ1-2; D may be TRBD1 (5 bases). The V and J ends lost 5 bases and 7 bases respectively, with 14 bases between them. CDR1 is SQVTM, CDR2 ANQGSEA, per germline. The CDR3 consists of 12 residues. In DNA form, the CDR3 reads TGCAGCGTTATTTGGGGGGTTAGTGGCTACACCTTC. This codes for CSVIWGVSGYTF.

The genes are TRBV4-1 and TRBJ2-1; the match to TRBD2 covers 7 bases. V shed 0 bases, J shed 8 bases, and the junction held 19 bases outside the gene matches. CDR1 MGHRA and CDR2 YSYEKL come from the germline V gene. The CDR3 is made up of 19 amino acids. DNA of the CDR3: TGCGCCAGCAGCCAAGATTGGGGGGGTCTGGCGGATTTTACAGATGAGCAGTTCTTC. This encodes CASSQDWGGLADFTDEQFF.

The chain combines TRBV9 with TRBJ2-2; D possibly corresponds to TRBD2 (5 bases). The length of the CDR3 is 15 residues. Trimming pared 0 bases from V and 6 bases from J, leaving 12 bases between. Germline V lookup: CDR1 SGDLS, CDR2 YYNGEE. In nucleotides, the CDR3 is TGTGCCAGCAGCGTAGATGGGAGTCTGGCCGGGGAGCTGTTTTTT. It codes for CASSVDGSLAGELFF.

The chain recombines TRBV6-5 with TRBJ1-5; D unresolved. Germline V gene data show CDR1 as MNHEY and CDR2 as SVGAGI. Between the trimmed V and J ends, which lost 2 bases and 3 bases, there was a span of 8 bases. The CDR3 sequence is 14 residues long. The DNA of the CDR3 is TGTGCCAGCAGTTACCGGGGATACAATCAGCCCCAGCATTTT. Translating gives CASSYRGYNQPQHF.

This CDR3 is CASSPTSGSVIATQYF. The CDR3 region has the DNA TGCGCCAGCAGCCCGACTAGCGGGAGCGTAATTGCGACCCAGTACTTC. The chain employs TRBV5-1 and TRBJ2-5; 12 bases fit TRBD2. CDR1 and CDR2 (germline): SGHRS, YFSETQ. The CDR3 contains 16 residues. V lost 4 bases, J lost 7 bases, and 11 bases stayed unmatched. Combining the CDR3 with reference TRBV5-1 and TRBJ2-5 gives the whole variable domain KAGVTQTPRYLIKTRGQQVTLSCSPISGHRSVSWYQQTPGQGLQFLFEYFSETQRNKGNFPGRFSGRQFSNSRSEMNVSTLELGDSALYLCASSPTSGSVIATQYFGPGTRLLVL.

The chain is built from TRBV21-1 and TRBJ2-1; TRBD2 is the table's D call and was not checked against the DNA. TRBV21-1 is noted as a pseudogene. This CDR3 comprises 16 residues. The CDR3 reads CASSTWGLEGINEQFF. CDR3 DNA sequence: TGTGCCAGCAGCACTTGGGGACTAGAGGGAATCAATGAGCAGTTCTTC.

The chain uses TRBV27 and TRBJ1-3; a possible D gene is TRBD1 (5 bases). The germline V and J ends were trimmed by 6 bases and 1 base, with 7 bases remaining between them. Germline V gene sequence: CDR1 MNHEY, CDR2 SMNVEV (reference sequence). This CDR3 region has 13 residues. The DNA for the CDR3 is TGTGCCAGCAGAGGGGTTTCTGGAAACACCATATATTTT. Protein product: CASRGVSGNTIYF.

The V and J genes are TRBV21-1 and TRBJ2-7; TRBD1, the table's D call, was not compared with the DNA. TRBV21-1 has pseudogene status. CDR3 length equals 17 residues. CDR3: CASSNNKGQLPNYEQYF. CDR3 DNA: TGTGCCAGCAGCAATAATAAAGGACAGCTCCCCAACTACGAGCAGTACTTC.

This chain uses TRBV5-4 with TRBJ1-1; 7 positions match TRBD1. Germline V gene lookup returns CDR1 SGHNT and CDR2 YYREEE (reference sequence). With V trimmed by 1 base and J by 0 bases, 3 bases remained unmatched. This CDR3 comprises 15 residues. The CDR3 loop reads CASSLLGTVNTEAFF. Written as DNA, the CDR3 is TGTGCCAGCAGCTTGCTTGGGACAGTGAACACTGAAGCTTTCTTT.

This clone turned up a few times. The same CDR3 also results from other DNA sequences found in this sample. The rearrangement links TRBV5-1 to TRBJ1-1, with D uncertain. Germline V gene data show CDR1 as SGHRS and CDR2 as YFSETQ. Trimming took 0 bases from V and 1 from J, leaving 7 bases between them. This CDR3 has 14 amino acids. Written as DNA, the CDR3 is TGCGCCAGCAGCTTGGCCCCGGGGAACACTGAAGCTTTCTTT. It yields the protein CASSLAPGNTEAFF.

The CDR3 is CASSLISGEQFF. For the CDR3, the DNA is TGTGCCAGCAGCTTAATTTCGGGGGAGCAGTTCTTC. This rearrangement joins TRBV7-3 to TRBJ2-1; D perhaps matches TRBD2 (5 bases). The germline CDR1 and CDR2 sequences are SGHTA and FQGTGA. The CDR3 contains 12 residues. The V end was cut by 1 base, the J end by 10 bases, with 8 bases between.